These T cell receptor beta chains were read from a single sample in a study of blood T cells in healthy people across ages. MiXCR, run by TCRdb on the 5' RACE reads, gives a single entry per CDR3 protein. This sample has roughly 2 million distinct CDR3 sequences; 49% occur once, and the top ten carry around 2.1%. Sequencing was carried out using blood. These receptors were collected from a middle-aged woman in good health. CDR3s include the opening cysteine and the closing phenylalanine or tryptophan. The D gene is left open where the match is weak. The size of a clone is reported for some rows only, either as once, few or many, or as a class for expanded clones.

>TRBJ1-2|few|TRBV9|NA
CASSVATTANYGYTF
TGTGCCAGCAGCGTAGCTACGACAGCTAACTATGGCTACACCTTC
>TRBJ2-1|NA|TRBV4-1|TRBD1
CASSQDRILGTGAYNEQFF
TGCGCCAGCAGCCAGGACCGAATCCTCGGGACAGGGGCCTACAATGAGCAGTTCTTC
>TRBJ2-3|NA|TRBV11-2|NA
CASSAGGALTDTQYF
TGTGCCAGCAGCGCAGGGGGGGCCCTCACAGATACGCAGTATTTT
>TRBJ2-5|few|TRBV20-1|NA
CSARGIPQETQYF
TGCAGTGCTAGAGGGATCCCCCAAGAGACCCAGTACTTC
>TRBJ2-4|NA|TRBV19|NA
CASSIKSSLAKNIQYF
TGTGCCAGTAGTATCAAAAGTTCCTTAGCCAAAAACATTCAGTACTTC
>TRBJ2-3|once|TRBV12-3/TRBV12-4|TRBD2
CASSLGVRVAGNTDTQYF
TGTGCCAGCAGTTTAGGGGTTCGGGTAGCGGGGAACACAGATACGCAGTATTTT
>TRBJ2-5|few|TRBV15|NA
CATSRDSITQETQYF
TGTGCCACCAGCAGGGACAGTATCACCCAAGAGACCCAGTACTTC
>TRBJ1-5|NA|TRBV2|NA
CASSDRTGIQPQHF
TGTGCCAGCAGTGATCGCACAGGGATTCAGCCCCAGCATTTT
>TRBJ2-3|NA|TRBV10-3|NA
CAIQTGSADTQYF
TGTGCCATCCAAACAGGGTCCGCAGATACGCAGTATTTT
>TRBJ2-3|few|TRBV7-9|NA
CASKDFTDTQYF
TGTGCCAGCAAGGATTTCACAGATACGCAGTATTTT
>TRBJ2-1|NA|TRBV18|TRBD2
CASSPRRSGDDEQFF
TGTGCCAGCTCACCAAGAAGGAGCGGGGACGATGAGCAGTTCTTC
>TRBJ2-5|NA|TRBV20-1|TRBD1
CSATRGPEETQYF
TGCAGTGCTACTAGGGGGCCAGAGGAGACCCAGTACTTC
>TRBJ2-1|few|TRBV4-3|NA
CASSTRSGNYNEQFF
TGCGCCAGCAGCACTAGGTCCGGCAACTACAATGAGCAGTTCTTC
>TRBJ2-1|NA|TRBV29-1|TRBD1
CSVARQGAGEQFF
TGCAGCGTTGCCAGACAGGGGGCCGGTGAGCAGTTCTTC
>TRBJ2-3|NA|TRBV7-9|NA
CASSMDADTQYF
TGTGCCAGCAGCATGGACGCAGATACGCAGTATTTT
>TRBJ2-5|few|TRBV4-2|NA
CASSQETDPRETQYF
TGTGCCAGCAGCCAAGAGACTGACCCGCGTGAGACCCAGTACTTC
>TRBJ2-7|NA|TRBV27|TRBD1
CASSLGDRGRAEQYF
TGTGCCAGCAGTTTGGGGGACAGGGGGCGAGCCGAGCAGTACTTC
>TRBJ2-1|NA|TRBV2|NA
CASRVGLGVQDNEQFF
TGTGCCAGCAGAGTCGGACTGGGAGTTCAGGACAATGAGCAGTTCTTC